Presented here are 9 T cell receptor beta chains from one specimen sequenced in a study of cytomegalovirus exposure and HLA in healthy donors. Amplification used 60 Vbeta primers and 13 Jbeta primers. The data were produced by immunoSEQ multiplex PCR, yet TCRdb's version contains in-frame clones alone and is incomplete. This repertoire includes over 100,000 clones. Source material: PBMCs. The receptors here all came from a man aged 30 to 45 in good health and CMV-seronegative.

The rearrangement uses TRBV6-5 and TRBJ2-3, with 7 positions matching TRBD2. V gave up 2 bases and J gave up 3 bases; unmatched junction bases: 8. The CDR3 runs to 16 residues. The germline V gene encodes CDR1 MNHEY and CDR2 SVGAGI. The DNA of the CDR3 is TGTGCCAGCAGTTACACGGCTAGCGGATCGACAGATACGCAGTATTTT. Amino acids: CASSYTASGSTDTQYF.

V and J are TRBV2 and TRBJ2-5, with 12 positions matching TRBD2. The J segment lost 2 bases and the V segment lost 1 base, leaving 8 bases of the junction unmatched. CDR1 and CDR2 (germline): SNHLY, FYNNEI. This CDR3 has 18 residues. The CDR3, as DNA: TGTGCCAGCAGTGAAGATCGCTCCCTAGCGGGGGGGCAAGAGACCCAGTACTTC. It codes for CASSEDRSLAGGQETQYF.

This chain connects TRBV20-1 to TRBJ2-7; TRBD2 matches at 8 bases. Trimming cost V 0 bases and J 9 bases; bases outside gene matches: 1. The CDR3 runs to 11 residues. Germline V gene sequence: CDR1 DFQATT, CDR2 SNEGSKA (reference sequence). The CDR3 loop is CSARERGVQYF. As DNA, the CDR3 is TGCAGTGCTAGAGAGCGGGGGGTGCAGTACTTC.

This chain uses TRBV5-5 with TRBJ2-3, with 9 bases fitting TRBD1. Trimming at V came to 4 bases and at J to 5 bases, leaving 23 bases not matched to a gene. This CDR3 region has 20 residues. In germline, CDR1 is SGHKS, CDR2 YYEKEE (reference sequence). CDR3 in DNA: TGTGCCAGCAGCCCCAGGGACAGGGTTTTTAGGGGTTCGAATGAAGATACGCAGTATTTT. Translation: CASSPRDRVFRGSNEDTQYF. Based on the CDR3 plus reference TRBV5-5 and TRBJ2-3, the full variable domain is DAGVTQSPTHLIKTRGQQVTLRCSPISGHKSVSWYQQVLGQGPQFIFQYYEKEERGRGNFPDRFSARQFPNYSSELNVNALLLGDSALYLCASSPRDRVFRGSNEDTQYFGPGTRLTVL.

The V gene is TRBV7-2, the J gene TRBJ2-7, with 9 bases identical to TRBD1. The CDR3 is made up of 14 amino acids. Germline V gene lookup returns CDR1 SGHTA and CDR2 FQGNSA. The trim removed 4 bases at V and 5 bases at J, leaving 6 bases unmatched. CDR3 in DNA: TGTGCCAGCAGCTCCGGGACAGGGAGTAACGAGCAGTACTTC. Residues: CASSSGTGSNEQYF.

The V call is TRBV28, the J call TRBJ1-1; 7 nucleotides align to TRBD1. The CDR3 runs to 14 residues. V trimming: 4 bases; J trimming: 5 bases; junction bases outside the gene matches: 7. Germline lookup yields CDR1 MDHEN and CDR2 SYDVKM. DNA for the CDR3: TGTGCCAGCAGTTCGAGGGGGCGGAGAACTGAAGCTTTCTTT. This translates into CASSSRGRRTEAFF.

The chain employs TRBV11-3 and TRBJ1-1; TRBD1 matches 8 bases. Per germline, CDR1 SGHNT and CDR2 YENEEA. The CDR3 sequence is 14 residues long. Losses at the gene ends were 5 bases for V and 3 bases for J; bases not matched to a gene: 5. The CDR3 nucleotides read TGTGCCAGCAGCCCACGACAGGGGCACACTGAAGCTTTCTTT. Its translation: CASSPRQGHTEAFF. The full variable domain, with the rest looked up from reference TRBV11-3 and TRBJ1-1, is EAGVVQSPRYKIIEKKQPVAFWCNPISGHNTLYWYLQNLGQGPELLIRYENEEAVDDSQLPKDRFSAERLKGVDSTLKIQPAELGDSAVYLCASSPRQGHTEAFFGQGTRLTVV.

The rearrangement joins TRBV6-5 to TRBJ1-1; 8 bases align to TRBD1. V lost 6 bases to trimming and J lost 1 base; unmatched junction nucleotides: 7. Germline CDR1 reads MNHEY; CDR2 reads SVGAGI. The CDR3 is 15 amino acids. The CDR3 here is CASSQGGTGNTEAFF. In DNA form, the CDR3 reads TGTGCCAGCAGCCAGGGAGGGACAGGGAACACTGAAGCTTTCTTT.

V is TRBV5-6 and J is TRBJ2-1; TRBD2 agrees at 8 bases. Germline values: CDR1 SGHDT, CDR2 YYEEEE. V dropped 1 base and J dropped 3; count of bases not matched to a gene: 15. The CDR3 has 19 residues. The CDR3 DNA sequence: TGTGCCAGCAGCTTGCGAGGGCTAGCGGGTCCATTCTTCTACAATGAGCAGTTCTTC. Its translation is CASSLRGLAGPFFYNEQFF.